Listed below are T cell receptor beta chains from one sample, sequenced in a study of persistence of HIV-infected CD4 T cells. Repertoires were generated with immunoSEQ multiplex PCR, while TCRdb's copy carries only in-frame clones and drops some. The sample carries 35,000 to 45,000 clones, about 87% recorded once. For these receptors, no antigen is known. This material consisted of CD4+ T cells sorted from PBMCs after roughly 18-hour stimulation, taken from a patient who received antiretroviral therapy. These receptors were obtained from an adult woman with HIV who was CMV-seropositive. The CDR3 runs from the conserved cysteine through the conserved F or W. The order of the fields is V gene, D gene, CDR3 protein. The D gene is left open where the match is weak.

>TRBV5-1|NA
CASSLVYGYEQYF
>TRBV23-1|NA
CASSPRGLTKNIQYF
>TRBV12-3/TRBV12-4|NA
CASSLQGGELFF
>TRBV2|TRBD1
CASTFGSGQGGNEKLFF
>TRBV2|TRBD1
CASTGTVNTDTQYF
>TRBV5-1|TRBD1
CASSLEGTGRDNYGYTF
>TRBV7-2|NA
CASSLVRDQPQHF
>TRBV29-1|TRBD1
CSVPDRGNEKLFF
>TRBV5-1|TRBD1
CARPGQGEKLFF
>TRBV15|NA
CATSRKGNTEAFF
>TRBV30|NA
CAWSVIGTRNTEAFF
>TRBV6-5|TRBD2
CASSYWGGRTDTQYF
>TRBV7-2|NA
CASSFYPFTEAFF
>TRBV15|TRBD1
CATDVGTGGTEAFF
>TRBV23-1|NA
CASSHRDPPRDTQYF
>TRBV7-9|NA
CASSLEGAGDEAFF
>TRBV6-4|TRBD2
CASSATSGGPTDTQYF
>TRBV2|NA
CASSELGGNQPQHF
>TRBV27|NA
CASSTRNKGQPQHF
>TRBV19|NA
CASSISVYGYTF
>TRBV9|TRBD2
CASSPRGRSGRESYNEQFF
>TRBV7-3|NA
CASSQGSGTTDTQYF
>TRBV6-2/TRBV6-3|TRBD1
CASSRGQGNYGYTF
>TRBV7-8|NA
CASSLRGGTGELFF